What follows describes a single T cell receptor (beta chain). These data originate in a study of T cell changes during pregnancy in multiple sclerosis. Sequencing was performed with immunoSEQ multiplex PCR; in TCRdb, only in-frame clones are kept and a portion is missing. This sample has fewer than 60,000 clones, with around 94% found just once. CDR1 and CDR2 from the germline V gene are ENHRY and SYGVKD. The CDR3 covers 15 residues. Trimming at V came to 4 bases and at J to 6 bases, leaving 10 bases not matched to a gene. The specimen comprised CD4+ T cells from peripheral blood mononuclear cells, sampled in the third trimester of pregnancy. This sequence joins TRBV10-3 and TRBJ1-1; 8 nucleotides line up with TRBD1. This clonotype was sampled from a female donor with multiple sclerosis, enrolled in a pregnancy study. CDR3 in amino acids: CAISVDRAGFSEAFF. In DNA, the CDR3 is TGTGCCATCAGTGTGGACAGGGCGGGGTTCTCTGAAGCTTTCTTT.